The TCR beta chain described here comes from a study of blood T cell repertoires in COVID-19. Across the whole study: Nucleic acid was either cDNA or gDNA, and it came from T cells, B-cell-depleted T cells, or PBMCs.

V shed 8 bases, J shed 3 bases, and the junction held 5 bases outside the gene matches. Germline V gene data show CDR1 as SNHLY and CDR2 as FYNNEI. CDR3 length: 13 amino acids. Seattle's enrolled individuals joined amid active infection and were then monitored longitudinally. TCRdb keeps only in-frame clones here, not all; method: immunoSEQ multiplex PCR. The table lists under 300,000 clones, about 88% of them singletons. Sequencing input: peripheral blood. This receptor was taken from a woman aged 70-85 years with COVID-19, enrolled during active disease. The rearrangement uses TRBV2 and TRBJ1-1; TRBD1 aligns across 8 bases. CDR3 sequence: CASARQGYTEAFF. DNA for the CDR3: TGTGCCAGCGCTAGACAGGGGTACACTGAAGCTTTCTTT.